This T cell receptor beta chain was sequenced during a study of blood T cell repertoires in COVID-19. Across the whole study: Acute and convalescent COVID-19 specimens originated in the United States, Italy and Spain. Sources were T cells, B-cell-depleted T cells, or PBMCs; the material itself was cDNA or gDNA.

The authors' processing: Reference gene primer amplification in the assay estimated nucleated cell counts. Here immunoSEQ multiplex PCR was the method, and the copy in TCRdb shows in-frame clones only, minus some. That table furnishes V, J and clone size, whereas the DNA furnished D and trimming. The sample has fewer than 35,000 clones, approximately 82% seen once; the top ten hold around 69%. The germline V gene encodes CDR1 MDHEN and CDR2 SYDVKM. The CDR3 extends over 14 amino acids. Trimming left V 7 bases short and J 7 bases short, with 17 bases between. This clone was observed a few times. The TCR was taken from a man in his 70s with acute or convalescent COVID-19. Sequencing input: peripheral blood. The V and J genes are TRBV28 and TRBJ1-5; no clear D. Here the CDR3 reads CASIHSAGGQPQHF. CDR3 nucleotides: TGTGCCAGCATCCACAGTGCGGGCGGGCAGCCCCAGCATTTT.